Listed below are T cell receptor beta chains from one sample, sequenced in a study of T cell changes during pregnancy in multiple sclerosis. Assay: immunoSEQ multiplex PCR; the TCRdb copy retains only in-frame clones and omits some. The sample includes about 44,000 clones, about 96% of them seen just once. The source was peripheral blood, collected in the second trimester of pregnancy. These receptors all stem from a female donor with multiple sclerosis, enrolled in a pregnancy study. The conserved cysteine and the conserved F or W are not part of the CDR3 here. D genes are given only for firm matches.

TRBD1 | TRBJ1-5 | TRBV18 | ASSRIPGQGDQPQH
TRBD1 | TRBJ2-7 | TRBV7-6 | ASSSSQGSSYEQY
. | TRBJ2-7 | TRBV19 | ASSIEGAAVYEQY
. | TRBJ2-3 | TRBV6-6 | ASSSPRGSTDTQY
. | TRBJ1-2 | TRBV5-4 | ASSLPGLAYGYT
. | TRBJ2-5 | TRBV15 | ATSRDITVETQY
. | TRBJ1-2 | TRBV12-5 | ASGSGHLANYGYT
TRBD2 | TRBJ2-1 | TRBV6-6 | ASSFGGASGRGEQF
TRBD2 | TRBJ2-2 | TRBV2 | ASRSTSGGNTGELF
. | TRBJ2-5 | TRBV7-5 | VRSLRRPDRGDQETQY
TRBD2 | TRBJ2-1 | TRBV11-2 | ASSPGTRGF
TRBD1 | TRBJ2-5 | TRBV2 | ASSGGTVETQY
. | TRBJ2-1 | TRBV11-2 | ASSLSPEQF
. | TRBJ1-5 | TRBV14 | ASSQVEGGNQPQH
. | TRBJ1-1 | TRBV7-6 | ASSLPAGQVPNTEAF
TRBD1 | TRBJ1-5 | TRBV4-1 | ASSQDPGGFNQPQH
TRBD2 | TRBJ2-5 | TRBV5-1 | ASSPRLAGAEETQY
. | TRBJ1-2 | TRBV19 | ASTGPGTLYGYT
. | TRBJ1-2 | TRBV7-2 | ASSPDSSYGYT
TRBD1 | TRBJ1-1 | TRBV28 | ASRASGQARGTNTEAF
TRBD1 | TRBJ1-6 | TRBV5-4 | ASSAGQGYSPLH
. | TRBJ2-5 | TRBV18 | ASSPGTRETQY
TRBD1 | TRBJ1-1 | TRBV6-5 | ASSYGYRGNTEAF
. | TRBJ2-1 | TRBV19 | ASTQEAASYNEQF
. | TRBJ1-2 | TRBV11-2 | ASRLAQGSYGYT
TRBD1 | TRBJ1-5 | TRBV19 | ASMVGQGSNQPQH
TRBD1 | TRBJ1-3 | TRBV5-1 | ASSSRTGSLSGNTIY
TRBD1 | TRBJ1-2 | TRBV6-1 | ASSRQGYGYT
TRBD1 | TRBJ1-5 | TRBV27 | ASKPIQGELNQPQH
TRBD1 | TRBJ2-1 | TRBV7-9 | ASSPRDRGYNEQF
. | TRBJ2-1 | TRBV27 | ASSLYRADDEQF
. | TRBJ2-1 | TRBV21-1 | ASSKGRTAGKGHNEQF
. | TRBJ2-3 | TRBV14 | ASSQANVLVRPDTQY
TRBD2 | TRBJ2-1 | TRBV11-3 | ASSPALAGQNYNEQF
TRBD2 | TRBJ2-3 | TRBV6-5 | ASSRWEGKGDTQY